The T cell receptor (beta chain) under discussion was sequenced for a study of CD8 T cells in Susac syndrome. The CDR3 runs 14 residues. Deletions cut 4 bases from V and 1 base from J, with 12 bases between. The germline CDR1 and CDR2 sequences are SGHRS and YFSETQ. This clonotype was seen just once. RNA, at about 0.45 to 1 ug, was reverse transcribed with random hexamers. The authors amplified TCR beta CDR3 across 54 Vbeta and 13 Jbeta using immunoSEQ multiplex PCR. TCRdb re-called the immunoSEQ multiplex PCR reads through MiXCR, storing one row per CDR3 protein. The data show approximately 170,000 distinct CDR3 sequences, with about 92% seen just once and roughly 0.08% held by the top ten.

This TCR was sampled from a human donor in good health. This chain uses TRBV5-1 with TRBJ2-7; no firm D call. The sequencing sample was made of CD4+ T cells from PBMCs. The CDR3 nucleotides read TGCGCCAGCAGCCAACGGACGGAGTCCTACGAGCAGTACTTC. Translating gives CASSQRTESYEQYF.